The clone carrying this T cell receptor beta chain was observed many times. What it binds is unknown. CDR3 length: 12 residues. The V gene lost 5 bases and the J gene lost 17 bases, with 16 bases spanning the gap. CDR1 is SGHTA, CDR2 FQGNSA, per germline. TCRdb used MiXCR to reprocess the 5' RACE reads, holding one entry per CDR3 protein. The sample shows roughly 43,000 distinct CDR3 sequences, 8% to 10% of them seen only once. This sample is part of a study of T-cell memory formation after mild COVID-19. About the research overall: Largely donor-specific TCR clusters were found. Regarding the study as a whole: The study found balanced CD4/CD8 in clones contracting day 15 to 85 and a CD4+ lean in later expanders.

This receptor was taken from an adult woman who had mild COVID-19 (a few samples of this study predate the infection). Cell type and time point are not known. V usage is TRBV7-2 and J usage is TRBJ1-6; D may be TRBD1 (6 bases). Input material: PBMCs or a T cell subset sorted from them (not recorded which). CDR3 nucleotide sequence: TGTGCCAGCAGCGAAGCCGGGACACTGTTCCACTTT. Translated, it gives CASSEAGTLFHF.